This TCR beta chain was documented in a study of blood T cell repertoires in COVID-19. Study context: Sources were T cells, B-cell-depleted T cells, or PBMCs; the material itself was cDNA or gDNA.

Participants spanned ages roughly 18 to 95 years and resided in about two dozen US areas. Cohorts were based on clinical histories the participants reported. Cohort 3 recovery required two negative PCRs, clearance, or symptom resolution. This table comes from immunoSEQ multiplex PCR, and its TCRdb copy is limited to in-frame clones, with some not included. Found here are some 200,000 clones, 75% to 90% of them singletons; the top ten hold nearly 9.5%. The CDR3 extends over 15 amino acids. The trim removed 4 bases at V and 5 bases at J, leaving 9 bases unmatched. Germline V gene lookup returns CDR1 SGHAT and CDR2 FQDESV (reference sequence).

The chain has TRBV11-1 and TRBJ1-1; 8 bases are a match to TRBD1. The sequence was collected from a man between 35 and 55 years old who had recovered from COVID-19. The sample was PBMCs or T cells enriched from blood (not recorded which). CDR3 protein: CASSSERTGRTEAFF. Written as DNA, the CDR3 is TGTGCCAGCAGCTCTGAAAGGACAGGGCGGACTGAAGCTTTCTTT.